These T cell receptor beta chains were read from a single sample in a study of shared clonotypes between healthy human individuals. Sequencing was performed with immunoSEQ multiplex PCR; in TCRdb, only in-frame clones are kept and a portion is missing. This sample has about 2.3 million clones, with about 90% found just once. The sequencing sample was made of naive CD4+ T cells from PBMCs. These receptors all stem from a man aged 18 to 29 in good health. Some clones in this sample may be carry-over from other donors' samples. Both conserved end residues are part of each CDR3.

length,V,CDR3
14,TRBV6-4,CASSVGVNTGELFF
13,TRBV10-3,CAISNDRGEKLFF
15,TRBV11-3,CASSPGGVGTGELFF
14,TRBV9,CASEISQNTGELFF
15,TRBV27,CASSPNLAGGDTQYF
16,TRBV9,CASSPRTSGATDTQYF
13,TRBV28,CAITGESYNEQFF
12,TRBV6-4,CASSDRGWGYTF
15,TRBV28,CASSTRGTVGEKLFF
16,TRBV7-3,CASSRAAGTGLYEQYF
11,TRBV28,CASGQYNEQFF
13,TRBV28,CATQGGANTEAFF
14,TRBV30,CACPDRAGANVLTF
15,TRBV27,CASGNDRLGSYEQYF
21,TRBV19,CASSNPITGTGGWGSNQPQHF
15,TRBV2,CASSGQGILQETQYF
14,TRBV5-1,CASSLGLLNQPQHF
10,TRBV20-1,CSARDYEQYF
14,TRBV25-1,CASSGQQGWTEAFF
16,TRBV27,CASSLSGTSGYNEQFF
13,TRBV28,CASTTGAVYEQYF
15,TRBV18,CASSPRSAANNEQFF
18,TRBV4-3,CASSSAEGGGSGRGSQYF
16,TRBV28,CASSGRTSGDTDTQYF
15,TRBV27,CASSKNRGPSGKLFF
14,TRBV9,CASSVDGGRTEAFF
11,TRBV20-1,CSARLEGELFF
14,TRBV28,CASSLWDKSYEQYF
15,TRBV27,CASSSFRGASYEQYF
13,TRBV5-5,CASSLAVANVLTF
15,TRBV28,CASSSLQGAGEKLFF
14,TRBV7-9,CASSLTGAKNIQYF
13,TRBV9,CASSVSVGDEQFF
13,TRBV2,CASSEGENGPQHF
14,TRBV18,CASSIGQRNTEAFF
19,TRBV19,CASSSIRDQTGGSGNTIYF
13,TRBV30,CAWSEGEGQPQHF
14,TRBV19,CASSISGPPDTQYF
14,TRBV27,CASSLFPLSGEQYF
13,TRBV6-6,CASSGQGTDIQYF
13,TRBV28,CASSPGYADTQYF
15,TRBV9,CASSALAGQPYEQYF
14,TRBV9,CASTSGGPGNTIYF
14,TRBV27,CASSSTGGTYEQYF
16,TRBV4-3,CASSPGFSEGTDTQYF
12,TRBV29-1,CSAGQGGNEQYF
14,TRBV30,CAWSLQGVNYGYTF
16,TRBV7-2,CASSGPQTVDNSPLHF
13,TRBV29-1,CSVKGLAGVPQYF
11,TRBV28,CASGRGSPLHF
14,TRBV5-1,CASSHLDGIGELFF
11,TRBV30,CAWSQRGEQYF
16,TRBV6-1,CASSAKTFSSYNEQFF
15,TRBV28,CASSSPGHANTEAFF